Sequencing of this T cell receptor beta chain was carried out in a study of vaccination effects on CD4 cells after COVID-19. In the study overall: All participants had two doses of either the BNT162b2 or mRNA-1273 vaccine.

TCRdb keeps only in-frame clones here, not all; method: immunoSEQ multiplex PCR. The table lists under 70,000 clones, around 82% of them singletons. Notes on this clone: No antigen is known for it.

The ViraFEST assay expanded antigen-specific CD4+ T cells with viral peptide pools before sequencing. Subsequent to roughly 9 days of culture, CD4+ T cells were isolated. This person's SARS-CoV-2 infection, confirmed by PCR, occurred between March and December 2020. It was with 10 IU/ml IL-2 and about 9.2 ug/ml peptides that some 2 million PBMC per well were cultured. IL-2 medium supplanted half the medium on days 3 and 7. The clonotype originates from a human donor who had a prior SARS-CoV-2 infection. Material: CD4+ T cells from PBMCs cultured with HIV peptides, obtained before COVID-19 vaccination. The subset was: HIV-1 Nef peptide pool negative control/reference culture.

The CDR3 sequence is CASRQGQLNTEAFF. As DNA, the CDR3 is TGTGCCAGCAGGCAGGGACAGCTAAACACTGAAGCTTTCTTT. The V call is TRBV6-5, the J call TRBJ1-1; the match to TRBD1 covers 7 bases. Germline CDR1 and CDR2: MNHEY and SVGAGI. This CDR3 has 14 amino acids. J was trimmed by 2 bases and V by 6 bases; bases with no gene match: 6.